These T cell receptor beta chains were read from a single sample in a study of cytomegalovirus exposure and HLA in healthy donors. Assay used: immunoSEQ multiplex PCR; TCRdb lists only in-frame clones, some missing. The table includes around 120,000 clones, 75% to 85% detected once. The material sequenced was PBMCs. Receptors were obtained from a man between 18 and 35 years old in good health and CMV-seronegative. CDR3s include the opening cysteine and the closing phenylalanine or tryptophan. The D gene is left open where the match is weak. The size entry is marked missing in some rows and otherwise reads once, few, many or a size class.

size: -
V: TRBV29-1
J: TRBJ1-1
D: -
DNA: TGCAGCGTCACCCCGGGGGGGCAGATGAACACTGAAGCTTTCTTT
CDR3: CSVTPGGQMNTEAFF

size: few
V: TRBV29-1
J: TRBJ2-5
D: TRBD1
DNA: TGCAGCGTCGGGCACAGGGGGCCGAATCCCCAAGAGACCCAGTACTTC
CDR3: CSVGHRGPNPQETQYF

size: -
V: TRBV7-2
J: TRBJ1-2
D: -
DNA: TGTGCCAGCAGCCCGCAGGGACTTCGAGGACGAACCCCTAACTATGGCTACACCTTC
CDR3: CASSPQGLRGRTPNYGYTF

size: once
V: TRBV6-6
J: TRBJ1-2
D: -
DNA: TGTGCCAGCAGACTCCGCCAGGGTGGAGTGGATGGCTACACCTTC
CDR3: CASRLRQGGVDGYTF

size: -
V: TRBV7-2
J: TRBJ1-5
D: -
DNA: TGTGCCAGCAGCGCAGGGAATCAGCCCCAGCATTTT
CDR3: CASSAGNQPQHF

size: -
V: TRBV6-6
J: TRBJ1-5
D: -
DNA: TGTGCCAGCAGTTACTCGGGACAAAATCAGCCCCAGCATTTT
CDR3: CASSYSGQNQPQHF

size: once
V: TRBV6-5
J: TRBJ1-2
D: -
DNA: TGTGCCAGCAGTTCCGGAACCATCTTAGCTAGCTACACCTTC
CDR3: CASSSGTILASYTF

size: -
V: TRBV18
J: TRBJ1-2
D: TRBD1
DNA: TGTGCCAGCTCAGGCCAAGGACAGGGCCCGCTTGGCTACACCTTC
CDR3: CASSGQGQGPLGYTF

size: -
V: TRBV5-1
J: TRBJ1-2
D: -
DNA: TGCGCCAGCAGCTCTTTCCCAGGGGACTATGGCTACACCTTC
CDR3: CASSSFPGDYGYTF

size: -
V: TRBV6-5
J: TRBJ1-4
D: -
DNA: TGTGCCAGCGGGGGGGTAGAGAGGAATGAAAAACTGTTTTTT
CDR3: CASGGVERNEKLFF

size: -
V: TRBV15
J: TRBJ1-4
D: -
DNA: TGTGCCACCAGCAGACCACGATCCCAGGGAAGTGAAAAACTGTTTTTT
CDR3: CATSRPRSQGSEKLFF

size: -
V: TRBV7-2
J: TRBJ2-1
D: TRBD2
DNA: TGTGCCAGCAGCTCGGGGGGGACTAGCCCCTACAATGAGCAGTTCTTC
CDR3: CASSSGGTSPYNEQFF

size: -
V: TRBV2
J: TRBJ2-5
D: TRBD2
DNA: TGTGCCAGCAGTGATGGGGGGAGGGCCGGAGAGACCCAGTACTTC
CDR3: CASSDGGRAGETQYF

size: -
V: TRBV7-9
J: TRBJ2-3
D: -
DNA: TGTGCCAGCAGCTTAATTGGACTCCCTAGCACAGATACGCAGTATTTT
CDR3: CASSLIGLPSTDTQYF

size: -
V: TRBV7-6
J: TRBJ1-1
D: -
DNA: TGTGCCAGCAGCCCTACCGGGGTGGCCAACGGGGGTGAAGCTTTCTTT
CDR3: CASSPTGVANGGEAFF

size: -
V: TRBV30
J: TRBJ2-1
D: TRBD2
DNA: TGTGCCTGGAGTGTAGCGGGGGGATACAATGAGCAGTTCTTC
CDR3: CAWSVAGGYNEQFF

size: -
V: TRBV19
J: TRBJ1-5
D: TRBD1
DNA: TGTGCCACCCGCTGGGGGACAGGGACCAATCAGCCCCAGCATTTT
CDR3: CATRWGTGTNQPQHF

size: -
V: TRBV9
J: TRBJ2-1
D: TRBD2
DNA: TGTGCCAGCAGCGTAGAACCGGCTAGCGGGACATTCGATGAGCAGTTCTTC
CDR3: CASSVEPASGTFDEQFF

size: -
V: TRBV4-1
J: TRBJ2-5
D: TRBD1
DNA: TGCGCCAGCAGCCTTACCGGGACAGGGCTACAAGAGACCCAGTACTTC
CDR3: CASSLTGTGLQETQYF

size: -
V: TRBV5-8
J: TRBJ2-5
D: TRBD2
DNA: TGTGCCGGTTGTAGCGGGAGGGGCGAGACCCAGTACTTC
CDR3: CAGCSGRGETQYF

size: -
V: TRBV4-2
J: TRBJ2-7
D: TRBD2
DNA: TGTGCCAGCAGCGTCCGGGACAGTGGACTAGCGGGGGGTTACGAGCAGTACTTC
CDR3: CASSVRDSGLAGGYEQYF

size: -
V: TRBV6-5
J: TRBJ1-1
D: -
DNA: TGTGCCAGCAGTTCGCGGACAGCCCGACGGGCTTTCTTT
CDR3: CASSSRTARRAFF

size: once
V: TRBV7-3
J: TRBJ2-5
D: TRBD2
DNA: TGTGCCAGCAGTTCTAGCGGGAGTCGCGAGACCCAGTACTTC
CDR3: CASSSSGSRETQYF

size: -
V: TRBV7-6
J: TRBJ2-7
D: TRBD2
DNA: TGTGCCAGCAGCTCGGACTTGGGACTATCCTACGAGCAGTACTTC
CDR3: CASSSDLGLSYEQYF

size: once
V: TRBV13
J: TRBJ1-5
D: -
DNA: TGTGCCAGCAGCCTCGGGGTCAATCAGCCCCAGCATTTT
CDR3: CASSLGVNQPQHF